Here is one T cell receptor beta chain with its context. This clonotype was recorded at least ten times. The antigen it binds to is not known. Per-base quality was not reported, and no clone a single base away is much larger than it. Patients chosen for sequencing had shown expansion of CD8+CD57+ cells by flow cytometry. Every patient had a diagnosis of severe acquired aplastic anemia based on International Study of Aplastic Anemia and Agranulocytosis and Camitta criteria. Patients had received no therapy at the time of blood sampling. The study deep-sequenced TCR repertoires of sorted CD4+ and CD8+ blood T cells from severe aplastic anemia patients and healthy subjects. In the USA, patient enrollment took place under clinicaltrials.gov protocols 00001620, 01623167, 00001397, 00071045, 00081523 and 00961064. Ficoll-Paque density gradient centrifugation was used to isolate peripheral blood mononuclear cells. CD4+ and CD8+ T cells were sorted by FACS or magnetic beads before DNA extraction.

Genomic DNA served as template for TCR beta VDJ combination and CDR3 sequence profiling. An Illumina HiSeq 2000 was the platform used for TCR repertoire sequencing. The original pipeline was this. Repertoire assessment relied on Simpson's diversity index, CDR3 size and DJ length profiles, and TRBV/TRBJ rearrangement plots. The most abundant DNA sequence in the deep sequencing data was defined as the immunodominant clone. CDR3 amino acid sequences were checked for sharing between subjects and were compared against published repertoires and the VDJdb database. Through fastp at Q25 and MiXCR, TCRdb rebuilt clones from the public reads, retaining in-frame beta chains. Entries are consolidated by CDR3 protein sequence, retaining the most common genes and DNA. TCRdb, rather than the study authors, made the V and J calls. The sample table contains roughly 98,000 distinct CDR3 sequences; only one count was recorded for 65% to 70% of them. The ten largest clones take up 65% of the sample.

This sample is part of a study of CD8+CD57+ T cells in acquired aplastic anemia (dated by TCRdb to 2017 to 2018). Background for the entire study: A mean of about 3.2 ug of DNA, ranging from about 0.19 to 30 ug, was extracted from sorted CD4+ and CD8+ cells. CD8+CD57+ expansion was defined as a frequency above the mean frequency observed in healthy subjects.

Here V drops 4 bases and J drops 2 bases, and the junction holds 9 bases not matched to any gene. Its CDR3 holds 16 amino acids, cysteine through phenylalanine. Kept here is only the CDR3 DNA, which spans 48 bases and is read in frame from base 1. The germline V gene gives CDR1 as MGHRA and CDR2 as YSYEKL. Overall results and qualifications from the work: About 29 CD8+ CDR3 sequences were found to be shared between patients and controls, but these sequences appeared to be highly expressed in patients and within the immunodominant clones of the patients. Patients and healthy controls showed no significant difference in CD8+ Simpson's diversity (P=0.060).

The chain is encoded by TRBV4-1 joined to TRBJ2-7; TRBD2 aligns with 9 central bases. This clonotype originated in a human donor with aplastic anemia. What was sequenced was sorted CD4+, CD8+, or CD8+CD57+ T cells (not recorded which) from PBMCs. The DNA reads TGCGCCAGCAGCCCGTGGGCTAGCGGGGACGCCTACGAGCAGTACTTC. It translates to CASSPWASGDAYEQYF.